The sequence of this TCR beta chain was determined in a study of PD-1 blockade in classical Hodgkin lymphoma. Regarding the study as a whole: Some patients began nivolumab under 1 year after ASCT. These patients were excluded from later analyses. Patients with a complete response exhibited baseline diversity comparable to newly diagnosed patients. Newly diagnosed patients were reported to start with lower TCR diversity than healthy donors. A significant rise in TCR diversity was seen by C4D1 for CD4+ cells but not for CD8+ cells.

Concerning this clone: Its antigen remains unknown.

All patients relapsed after autologous stem cell transplantation, and brentuximab vedotin exposure varied. Trimming took 4 bases from V and 8 from J, leaving 20 bases between them. CDR3 length equals 15 residues. Germline V gene lookup returns CDR1 MNHEY and CDR2 SVGAGI. Method: immunoSEQ multiplex PCR; TCRdb's copy keeps in-frame clones and lacks some. The table shows roughly 62,000 clones, with about 91% occurring only once. The chain joins TRBV6-5 to TRBJ1-2; D gene ambiguous. The receptor was derived from a human donor with classical Hodgkin lymphoma. This specimen consisted of peripheral blood mononuclear cells (PBMCs), obtained at baseline. The chain's CDR3 is CASSWTHPEARGYTF. CDR3 coding DNA: TGTGCCAGCAGTTGGACCCATCCAGAGGCGAGGGGCTACACCTTC.